A single sample gave rise to the 6 T cell receptor beta chains below, sequenced in a study of Graves' ophthalmopathy and Graves' hyperthyroidism. Amplified TCR beta CDR3 regions were obtained using RNA transcripts as template. Scientists carried out first-round RT-PCR using HTBI primers and then a second-round multiplex PCR. TCRdb fed the multiplex PCR reads into MiXCR, producing one record per CDR3 protein. This table has 230,000 or so distinct CDR3 sequences, roughly 50% appearing once. The sample comprised peripheral blood. All receptors derive from an adult man with Graves' ophthalmopathy.

The CDR3 bases are TGCGCCAGCAGTGAAACAGGGGTGGCTGAAGCTTTCTTT. Protein product: CASSETGVAEAFF. The chain uses TRBV10-2 and TRBJ1-1; 7 positions match TRBD1. The germline V gene encodes CDR1 WSHSY and CDR2 SAAADI. V was clipped by 3 bases and J by 6 bases; unmatched bases: 4. The CDR3 loop spans 13 amino acids.

This clonotype was found a few times. The chain couples TRBV7-9 to TRBJ2-7, with D perhaps TRBD1 (5 bases). Between the trimmed V and J ends, which lost 0 bases and 3 bases, there was a span of 9 bases. Germline V gene sequence: CDR1 SEHNR, CDR2 FQNEAQ (reference sequence). The CDR3 runs to 14 residues. The CDR3 DNA sequence: TGTGCCAGCAGCTTAGCGCAGGGATACTACGAGCAGTACTTC. Protein product: CASSLAQGYYEQYF.

The chain links TRBV2 to TRBJ1-6; D gene uncertain. Germline assignment: CDR1 SNHLY and CDR2 FYNNEI. The CDR3 consists of 17 residues. V was clipped by 8 bases and J by 7 bases, with 24 bases between them. CDR3 protein: CASLYTHGQPPNSPLHF. CDR3 coding DNA: TGTGCCAGCCTGTACACCCACGGGCAGCCGCCAAATTCACCCCTCCACTTT.

The chain recombines TRBV9 with TRBJ2-7; D is unclear. Deletions cut 5 bases from V and 0 bases from J, with 15 bases between. The germline gives CDR1 SGDLS, CDR2 YYNGEE. This CDR3 comprises 15 residues. Here the CDR3 reads CASRPTGGSSYEQYF. In DNA form, the CDR3 reads TGTGCCAGCAGACCCACCGGTGGTAGCTCCTACGAGCAGTACTTC.

The chain is built from TRBV12-3 or TRBV12-4 and TRBJ1-2; 8 bases are a match to TRBD1. Unmatched junction bases numbered 9, after V lost 5 bases and J lost 4 bases. The CDR3 is 15 residues long. The CDR3 loop reads CASSVGQGVSYGYTF. CDR3 DNA sequence: TGTGCCAGCAGTGTCGGACAGGGTGTCAGCTATGGCTACACCTTC.

V usage is TRBV12-3 or TRBV12-4 and J usage is TRBJ2-2, with TRBD1 matching 7 bases. The CDR3 loop spans 15 amino acids. The V segment lost 4 bases and the J segment 1 base; nucleotides outside the gene matches: 3. CDR3: CASSYRDRNTGELFF. CDR3 sequence (DNA): TGTGCCAGCAGTTACCGGGACAGGAACACCGGGGAGCTGTTTTTT.